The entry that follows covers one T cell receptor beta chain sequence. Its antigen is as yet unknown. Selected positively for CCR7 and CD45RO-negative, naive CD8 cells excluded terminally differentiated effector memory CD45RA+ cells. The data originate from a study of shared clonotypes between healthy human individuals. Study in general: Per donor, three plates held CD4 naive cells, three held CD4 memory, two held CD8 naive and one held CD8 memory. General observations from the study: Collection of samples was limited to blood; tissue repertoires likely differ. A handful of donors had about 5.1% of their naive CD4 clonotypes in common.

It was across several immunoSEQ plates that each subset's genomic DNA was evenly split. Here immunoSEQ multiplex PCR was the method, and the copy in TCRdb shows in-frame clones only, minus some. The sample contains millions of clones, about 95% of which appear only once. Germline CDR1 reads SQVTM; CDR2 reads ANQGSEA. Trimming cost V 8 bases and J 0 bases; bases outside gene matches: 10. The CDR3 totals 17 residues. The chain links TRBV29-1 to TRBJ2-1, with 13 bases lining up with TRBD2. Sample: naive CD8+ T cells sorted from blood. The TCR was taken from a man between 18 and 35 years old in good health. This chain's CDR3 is CSPWGLAGISSYNEQFF. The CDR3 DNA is TGCAGCCCCTGGGGACTAGCGGGAATTAGCTCCTACAATGAGCAGTTCTTC.